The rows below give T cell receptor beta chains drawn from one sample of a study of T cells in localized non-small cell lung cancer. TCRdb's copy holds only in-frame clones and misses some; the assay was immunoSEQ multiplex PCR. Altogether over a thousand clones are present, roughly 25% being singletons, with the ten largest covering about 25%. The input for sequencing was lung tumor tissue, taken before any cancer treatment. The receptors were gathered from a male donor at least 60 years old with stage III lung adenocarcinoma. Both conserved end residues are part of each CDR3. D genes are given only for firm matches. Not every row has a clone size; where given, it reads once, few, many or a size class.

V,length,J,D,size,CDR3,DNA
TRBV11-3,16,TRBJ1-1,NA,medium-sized,CASSSRGGSRNTEAFF,TGTGCCAGCAGCTCGCGAGGGGGTTCAAGGAACACTGAAGCTTTCTTT
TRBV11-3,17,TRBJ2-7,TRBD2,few,CASSLETSGGFTYEQYF,TGTGCCAGCAGCTTGGAGACTAGCGGGGGATTCACCTACGAGCAGTACTTC
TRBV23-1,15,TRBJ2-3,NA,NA,CASSPTARSTDTQYF,TGCGCCAGCAGTCCGACAGCCAGGAGCACAGATACGCAGTATTTT
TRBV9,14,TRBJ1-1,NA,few,CASSATLGATEAFF,TGTGCCAGCAGCGCCACTCTCGGGGCCACTGAAGCTTTCTTT
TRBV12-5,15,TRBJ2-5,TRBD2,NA,CASALTSGGRETQYF,TGTGCTAGTGCCTTGACTAGCGGGGGGAGAGAGACCCAGTACTTC
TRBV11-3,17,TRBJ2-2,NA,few,CASSLGTWERHTGELFF,TGTGCCAGCAGCTTAGGAACATGGGAACGACACACCGGGGAGCTGTTTTTT
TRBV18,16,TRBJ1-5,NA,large,CASSPRDGKGNQPQHF,TGTGCCAGCTCACCTAGGGACGGAAAGGGGAATCAGCCCCAGCATTTT
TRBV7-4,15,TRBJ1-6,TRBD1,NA,CASSARTGENSPLHF,TGTGCCAGCAGCGCGCGGACAGGGGAGAATTCACCCCTCCACTTT
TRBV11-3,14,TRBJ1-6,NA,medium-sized,CASSGSSYNSPLHF,TGTGCCAGCAGCGGAAGCTCCTATAATTCACCCCTCCACTTT
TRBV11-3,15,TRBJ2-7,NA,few,CASSLLGMGSYEQYF,TGTGCCAGCAGCTTATTGGGCATGGGGTCCTACGAGCAGTACTTC
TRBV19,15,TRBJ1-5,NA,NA,CASSIGWGGGQPQHF,TGTGCCAGTAGTATAGGCTGGGGGGGCGGGCAGCCCCAGCATTTT
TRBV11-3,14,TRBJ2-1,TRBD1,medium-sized,CASSLNEGAVEQFF,TGTGCCAGCAGCTTGAATGAGGGGGCGGTTGAGCAGTTCTTC
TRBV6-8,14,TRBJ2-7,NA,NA,CASSYRRGSHEQYF,TGTGCCAGCAGTTACCGGAGGGGGAGCCACGAGCAGTACTTC
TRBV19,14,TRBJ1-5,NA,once,CASSIGSSNQPQHF,TGTGCCAGTAGTATTGGCAGTAGCAATCAGCCCCAGCATTTT
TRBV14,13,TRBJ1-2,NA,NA,CASSQDQGYGYTF,TGTGCCAGCAGCCAAGATCAGGGATATGGCTACACCTTC
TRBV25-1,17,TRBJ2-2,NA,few,CASLPPSGGQNTGELFF,TGTGCCAGCCTTCCTCCTTCAGGGGGGCAGAACACCGGGGAGCTGTTTTTT
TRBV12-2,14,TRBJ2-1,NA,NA,CATTGQTSYNEQFF,TGTGCCACCACTGGACAGACCTCCTACAATGAGCAGTTCTTC
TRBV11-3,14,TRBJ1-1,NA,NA,CASRAPVDATEAFF,TGTGCCAGCAGAGCACCTGTGGACGCCACTGAAGCTTTCTTT
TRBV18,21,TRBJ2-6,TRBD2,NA,CASSPYIPAGGRISGANVLTF,TGTGCCAGCTCACCATATATACCAGCGGGGGGCCGAATTTCTGGGGCCAACGTCCTGACTTTC
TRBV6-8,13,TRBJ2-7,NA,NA,CASSLADSYEQYF,TGTGCCAGCAGTTTAGCAGATTCCTACGAGCAGTACTTC
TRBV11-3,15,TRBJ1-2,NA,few,CASSLEASRPYGYTF,TGTGCCAGCAGCTTGGAGGCTTCCAGGCCTTATGGCTACACCTTC
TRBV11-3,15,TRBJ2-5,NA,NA,CASSLVSGYQETQYF,TGTGCCAGCAGCTTAGTCTCAGGGTACCAAGAGACCCAGTACTTC
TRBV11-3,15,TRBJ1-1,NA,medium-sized,CASSLDGAMNTEAFF,TGTGCCAGCAGCCTCGACGGGGCTATGAACACTGAAGCTTTCTTT
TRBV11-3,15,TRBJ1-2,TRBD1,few,CASSLVATGIDGYTF,TGTGCCAGCAGCTTGGTTGCGACAGGGATTGATGGCTACACCTTC
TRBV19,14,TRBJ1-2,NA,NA,CASRTHGANYGYTF,TGTGCCAGTAGGACCCACGGGGCTAACTATGGCTACACCTTC
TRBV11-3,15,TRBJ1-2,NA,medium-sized,CASSLESEANYGYTF,TGTGCCAGCAGCTTAGAGAGTGAGGCCAACTATGGCTACACCTTC
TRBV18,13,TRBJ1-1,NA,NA,CASSPLSGSEAFF,TGTGCCAGCTCACCGTTGTCGGGCTCTGAAGCTTTCTTT
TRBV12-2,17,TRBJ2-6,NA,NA,CASASRALFSGANVLTF,TGTGCCTCGGCGAGCAGAGCCCTTTTCTCTGGGGCCAACGTCCTGACTTTC
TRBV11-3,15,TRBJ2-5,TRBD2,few,CASSLSGVGQETQYF,TGTGCCAGCAGTCTTAGCGGGGTGGGCCAAGAGACCCAGTACTTC